These 23 T cell receptor beta chains were all obtained from the same sample, sequenced in a study of neurological immune-mediated disorders. TCRdb used MiXCR to reprocess the 5' RACE reads, holding one entry per CDR3 protein. The data hold 53,000 or so distinct CDR3 sequences, with 8% to 9% observed a single time. Time point here: longitudinal time-point 3. The source material was PBMCs. The receptors stem from a woman aged 40 to 55 in good health.

This clonotype was detected ten times or more. The chain combines TRBV19 with TRBJ2-6; TRBD2 is a possible D gene (5 bases). This CDR3 is 18 amino acids long. Germline lookup yields CDR1 LNHDA and CDR2 SQIVND (reference sequence). V gave up 5 bases and J gave up 0 bases, with 17 bases separating them. CDR3 DNA sequence: TGTGCCAGTAGTCACGCAACCTCGGGGAGCTCTGGGGCCAACGTCCTGACTTTC. Encoded protein: CASSHATSGSSGANVLTF. Together with reference TRBV19 and TRBJ2-6, the CDR3 gives the full variable domain: DGGITQSPKYLFRKEGQNVTLSCEQNLNHDAMYWYRQDPGQGLRLIYYSQIVNDFQKGDIAEGYSVSREKKESFPLTVTSAQKNPTAFYLCASSHATSGSSGANVLTFGAGSRLTVL.

This clonotype showed up many times. V usage is TRBV6-1 and J usage is TRBJ2-7; D might be TRBD1 or TRBD2, each matching 5 bases. This CDR3 region has 13 residues. The germline CDR1 and CDR2 sequences are MNHNS and SASEGT. V was clipped by 2 bases and J by 5 bases, with 10 bases between them. CDR3 sequence: CASSETKGHEQYF. The CDR3 DNA is TGTGCCAGCAGTGAAACAAAGGGACACGAGCAGTACTTC.

In this sample, this clonotype turned up many times. This chain connects TRBV5-1 to TRBJ1-3; D not resolved. The CDR3 extends over 16 amino acids. V was cut by 4 bases and J by 0 bases, with 14 bases left in between. Germline CDR1 and CDR2: SGHRS and YFSETQ. In nucleotides, the CDR3 is TGCGCCAGCAGCCTTGGACCGCTCGGCTCTGGAAACACCATATATTTT. This sequence encodes CASSLGPLGSGNTIYF.

This chain joins TRBV5-6 and TRBJ1-1; D remains unclear. CDR3 size: 13 residues. The germline V gene encodes CDR1 SGHDT and CDR2 YYEEEE. V gave up 4 bases and J gave up 1 base, with 8 bases separating them. CDR3 loop: CASSRMGNTEAFF. The CDR3 DNA sequence: TGTGCCAGCAGCCGGATGGGGAACACTGAAGCTTTCTTT.

A few counts support this clonotype. This could be a read error, since a much larger clone is one nucleotide away. The chain employs TRBV12-3 or TRBV12-4 and TRBJ2-2, with D possibly TRBD2 on 7 matching bases. The CDR3 extends over 16 amino acids. The V and J ends lost 2 bases and 6 bases respectively, with 16 bases between them. CDR3 nucleotides: TGTGCCAGCAGTTTATGGGGGGGGGCTGATTCCGGGGAGCTGTTTTTT. It specifies CASSLWGGADSGELFF.

This clonotype was observed at least ten times. This chain uses TRBV6-2 or TRBV6-3 with TRBJ2-7; D is possibly TRBD1 or TRBD2 (6 bases each). V gave up 5 bases and J gave up 6 bases, with 14 bases separating them. Germline CDR1 and CDR2: MNHEY and SVGEGT. The CDR3 runs 13 residues. The CDR3 DNA is TGTGCCAGCAGTCCGGTGGGGGGCCGCGAGCAGTACTTC. Translation: CASSPVGGREQYF.

This clonotype showed up many times. The chain is built from TRBV3-1 and TRBJ2-1, with unresolved D. The CDR3 contains 11 residues. Looked up from germline, CDR1 is LGHDT and CDR2 is YNNKEL (reference sequence). V lost 6 bases and J lost 10, with 10 bases in between. The CDR3 sequence: CASSLLDEQFF. The CDR3 DNA is TGTGCCAGCAGTCTTTTAGACGAGCAGTTCTTC.

This clonotype was recorded at least ten times. The V gene is TRBV29-1, the J gene TRBJ1-2; the match to TRBD1 covers 10 bases. Germline values: CDR1 SQVTM, CDR2 ANQGSEA. The trim removed 7 bases at V and 7 bases at J, leaving 9 bases unmatched. The CDR3 spans 13 residues. The CDR3 here is CSAERQGAGGYTF. CDR3 coding DNA: TGCAGCGCCGAAAGACAGGGGGCGGGTGGCTACACCTTC.

This clonotype was detected a few times. This may stem from a read error, because a much larger clone lies one nucleotide away. The chain links TRBV4-3 to TRBJ2-1; D is uncertain. The CDR3 is 13 residues long. Germline CDR1 is LGHNA and CDR2 is YSLEER. The CDR3 nucleotides are TGCGCCAACAGCCAAGATAGAGCACATGAGCAGTTCTTC. Amino acid sequence: CANSQDRAHEQFF.

This clonotype was recorded many times. The rearrangement links TRBV7-8 to TRBJ2-4; 7 bases match TRBD2. J gave up 1 base and V 2 bases, and 11 bases lay outside the gene matches. CDR3 length: 18 residues. The V gene's germline CDR1 is SGHVS and CDR2 FQNEAQ. CDR3 in amino acids: CASSLRADGGVAKNIQYF. CDR3 bases: TGTGCCAGCAGCTTACGGGCCGATGGGGGGGTTGCCAAAAACATTCAGTACTTC.

The genes are TRBV4-1 and TRBJ1-1, with 7 bases lining up with TRBD1. V trimming: 9 bases; J trimming: 1 base; junction bases outside the gene matches: 11. Per germline, CDR1 MGHRA and CDR2 YSYEKL. The CDR3 sequence is 15 residues long. The CDR3 coding sequence is TGCGCCAGTAGGCAGTCAGGGGGGGCGAACACTGAAGCTTTCTTT. Amino acids: CASRQSGGANTEAFF.

This clonotype showed up many times. The V call is TRBV10-3, the J call TRBJ1-5; TRBD1 is a possible D gene (6 bases). Trimming stripped 0 bases from V and 6 bases from J, with 12 bases between. The CDR3 loop spans 15 amino acids. Germline lookup yields CDR1 ENHRY and CDR2 SYGVKD. CDR3 in DNA: TGTGCCATCAGTGAGTCAGGGGGGGGGCTTCAGCCCCAGCATTTT. Translation gives CAISESGGGLQPQHF.

This clonotype has at least ten counts. This chain uses TRBV29-1 with TRBJ2-7; 8 positions match TRBD1. Germline CDR1 and CDR2: SQVTM and ANQGSEA. With V trimmed by 6 bases and J by 2 bases, 6 bases remained unmatched. CDR3 size: 13 residues. The CDR3 protein is CSVDTGGPYEQYF. The CDR3 nucleotides are TGCAGCGTGGATACAGGGGGGCCCTACGAGCAGTACTTC.

This clonotype has at least ten counts. The chain joins TRBV9 to TRBJ1-2; D not certain. The CDR3 extends over 11 amino acids. V lost 2 bases and J lost 6, with 5 bases in between. The V gene's germline CDR1 is SGDLS and CDR2 YYNGEE. CDR3: CASSVNDGYTF. Written as DNA, the CDR3 is TGTGCCAGCAGCGTCAACGATGGCTACACCTTC.

This clonotype showed up many times. This chain uses TRBV5-5 with TRBJ1-6; 9 nucleotides agree with TRBD1. V lost 4 bases to trimming and J lost 10 bases; unmatched junction nucleotides: 12. Germline V CDR1 and CDR2: SGHKS, YYEKEE (reference sequence). The CDR3 sequence is 16 residues long. CDR3 region: CASSLYRTGAGSPLHF. The DNA for the CDR3 is TGTGCCAGCAGCCTTTACCGGACAGGGGCTGGATCACCCCTCCACTTT.

This clonotype was seen repeatedly, ten times or more. This chain uses TRBV20-1 with TRBJ1-5, with D possibly TRBD1 on 5 matching bases. The V end was cut by 5 bases, the J end by 6 bases, with 14 bases between. The CDR3 totals 13 residues. CDR1 DFQATT and CDR2 SNEGSKA come from the germline V gene (reference sequence). The CDR3 region is CSAGVGGGQPQHF. Written as DNA, the CDR3 is TGCAGTGCTGGGGTGGGGGGAGGTCAGCCCCAGCATTTT.

At least ten counts were recorded for this clonotype. The chain couples TRBV12-3 or TRBV12-4 to TRBJ1-5; 8 bases are shared with TRBD1. The ends lost 3 bases at V and 3 bases at J; junction bases unmatched: 4. This CDR3 is built from 15 residues. CDR3 amino acids: CASSFGQGLNQPQHF. In DNA form, the CDR3 reads TGTGCCAGCAGTTTCGGACAGGGCCTCAATCAGCCCCAGCATTTT.

The table lists this clonotype with many counts. This chain links TRBV5-1 with TRBJ1-1; D might be TRBD1 (5 bases). V was cut by 0 bases and J by 2 bases, with 11 bases left in between. CDR3 length equals 15 residues. Germline assignment: CDR1 SGHRS and CDR2 YFSETQ. The CDR3 region is CASSLGQTDNTEAFF. CDR3 coding DNA: TGCGCCAGCAGCTTGGGCCAGACAGATAACACTGAAGCTTTCTTT.

The sample holds many counts of this clonotype. The chain links TRBV6-5 to TRBJ1-6; D is ambiguous. CDR1 and CDR2 from the germline V gene are MNHEY and SVGAGI. V was trimmed by 5 bases and J by 5 bases, leaving 13 bases between them. CDR3 length: 15 residues. The DNA of the CDR3 is TGTGCCAGCAGTGCCCCCCGAGGGAATAATTCACCCCTCCACTTT. It encodes CASSAPRGNNSPLHF.

This clonotype was recorded at least ten times. V and J are TRBV7-2 and TRBJ1-3, with no clear D. Germline loops: CDR1 SGHTA, CDR2 FQGNSA. This CDR3 has 14 residues. The ends were cut back, 3 bases at V and 2 bases at J, with 8 bases in the middle. CDR3 sequence (DNA): TGTGCCAGCAGCTTCGGGTGGACTGGAAACACCATATATTTT. Encoded protein: CASSFGWTGNTIYF.

This clonotype appeared many times. The rearrangement uses TRBV4-3 and TRBJ1-1; D remains unclear. Germline-derived CDR1 and CDR2 are LGHNA and YSLEER. The V end was cut by 5 bases, the J end by 6 bases, with 10 bases between. The CDR3 length is 12 residues. The CDR3 loop is CASSGQRAEAFF. The DNA of the CDR3 is TGCGCCAGCAGCGGGCAGCGGGCTGAAGCTTTCTTT.

J is TRBJ2-3 and V is TRBV7-8, with D unresolved. V shed 3 bases and J shed 2 bases, with 9 bases lying between them. This CDR3 is 14 amino acids long. Germline values: CDR1 SGHVS, CDR2 FQNEAQ. The CDR3 spells CASSFWETTDTQYF. The CDR3 region has the DNA TGTGCCAGCAGCTTCTGGGAAACCACAGATACGCAGTATTTT. The whole variable domain, filled in from reference TRBV7-8 and TRBJ2-3, reads GAGVSQSPRYKVAKRGQDVALRCDPISGHVSLFWYQQALGQGPEFLTYFQNEAQLDKSGLPSDRFFAERPEGSVSTLKIQRTQQEDSAVYLCASSFWETTDTQYFGPGTRLTVL.

This clonotype was seen repeatedly, ten times or more. The chain uses TRBV3-1 and TRBJ2-1, with 14 bases aligning to TRBD2. Germline V gene sequence: CDR1 LGHDT, CDR2 YNNKEL (reference sequence). J gave up 5 bases and V 4 bases, and 19 bases lay outside the gene matches. The CDR3 extends over 21 amino acids. Here the CDR3 DNA reads TGTGCCAGCAGCCGATACGCCGGGACTAGCGGGAGTAGTCCTGTGGACAATGAGCAGTTCTTC. Its protein is CASSRYAGTSGSSPVDNEQFF.